A selection of T cell receptor beta chains follows, all from one sample in a study of blood T cell repertoires in COVID-19. Produced via immunoSEQ multiplex PCR; TCRdb's table is partial and in-frame only. The sample has 250,000 or so clones, about 91% seen once. Sequencing used PBMCs or T cells enriched from blood (not recorded which). The source is a woman in her 40s with acute COVID-19. Each CDR3 is given with its conserved first and last residue. D genes are given only for firm matches. Expanded clones get a size class; other rows say once, few or many, or leave the size out.

clone_size j_call d_call v_call cdr3_aa cdr3_nt
- TRBJ1-5 - TRBV25-1 CASPARRRPQHF TGTGCCAGCCCTGCTCGGAGGAGGCCCCAGCATTTT
- TRBJ2-1 - TRBV18 CASSLGPGDEQFF TGTGCCAGCTCACTTGGACCGGGGGATGAGCAGTTCTTC
- TRBJ2-7 - TRBV2 CASSEPTGAYEQYF TGTGCCAGCAGTGAACCCACAGGCGCTTACGAGCAGTACTTC
- TRBJ2-5 - TRBV2 CASSLEGRGGERGTQYF TGTGCCAGCAGTCTCGAGGGTCGTGGCGGAGAACGGGGGACCCAGTACTTC
- TRBJ2-7 TRBD1 TRBV30 CAWRGQSRGPSEQYF TGTGCCTGGAGGGGCCAAAGCAGGGGGCCTAGCGAGCAGTACTTC
- TRBJ1-1 - TRBV5-4 CASSLIDTEAFF TGTGCCAGCAGCTTGATCGACACTGAAGCTTTCTTT
- TRBJ2-5 - TRBV14 CASSQAGLEVTQYF TGTGCCAGCAGCCAAGCAGGGTTAGAAGTGACCCAGTACTTC
- TRBJ1-1 TRBD1 TRBV5-6 CASSFYVTGVGTEAFF TGTGCCAGCAGCTTCTACGTCACAGGGGTGGGAACTGAAGCTTTCTTT
- TRBJ2-2 TRBD2 TRBV7-9 CASSRGTSVYTNTGELFF TGTGCCAGCAGCCGCGGGACTAGCGTATACACGAACACCGGGGAGCTGTTTTTT
- TRBJ2-5 - TRBV30 CASSGGSAFQETQYF TGTGCCTCCTCGGGGGGCTCTGCCTTTCAAGAGACCCAGTACTTC
- TRBJ2-5 TRBD2 TRBV5-1 CASSLGGLAGQETQYF TGCGCCAGCAGCTTGGGGGGACTAGCGGGCCAAGAGACCCAGTACTTC
- TRBJ1-6 - TRBV5-1 CASSPRQLGQNSPLHF TGCGCCAGCAGCCCAAGACAGTTAGGGCAGAATTCACCCCTCCACTTT
- TRBJ2-2 - TRBV6-2/TRBV6-3 CASSPYHGGPGSGELFF TGTGCCAGCAGTCCCTATCACGGGGGGCCCGGGAGCGGGGAGCTGTTTTTT
- TRBJ1-4 - TRBV9 CASSSSGATNEKLFF TGTGCCAGCAGCTCCTCGGGTGCAACTAATGAAAAACTGTTTTTT
- TRBJ1-2 - TRBV5-8 CASSPEELNYGYTF TGTGCCAGCAGCCCGGAGGAGCTAAACTATGGCTACACCTTC
- TRBJ1-5 - TRBV24-1 CATSEAPGGNQPQHF TGTGCCACCAGTGAGGCCCCGGGAGGCAATCAGCCCCAGCATTTT
- TRBJ1-4 - TRBV2 CASSPGLMTVGEKLFF TGTGCCAGCAGTCCAGGGTTGATGACGGTCGGAGAAAAACTGTTTTTT
- TRBJ2-1 - TRBV7-2 CASSPPGRAGVSYNEQFF TGTGCCAGCAGCCCACCCGGCCGAGCGGGTGTCTCCTACAATGAGCAGTTCTTC
once TRBJ2-2 TRBD1 TRBV7-6 CASSLNPGTGTGELFF TGTGCCAGCAGCTTAAACCCCGGGACAGGGACCGGGGAGCTGTTTTTT
- TRBJ1-2 - TRBV30 CACSRDSTDGYTF TGTGCCTGTTCCCGGGATAGCACCGATGGCTACACCTTC
few TRBJ2-7 - TRBV4-3 CASSQDLLNIGGRYEQYF TGCGCCAGCAGCCAAGATCTTTTAAATATAGGGGGTAGGTACGAGCAGTACTTC
- TRBJ1-5 - TRBV21-1 CASTQRDRAGNQPQHF TGTGCCAGCACCCAAAGGGACAGGGCGGGTAATCAGCCCCAGCATTTT
- TRBJ1-2 TRBD1 TRBV7-2 CASSLAPGQGDGYTF TGTGCCAGCAGCTTAGCCCCGGGACAGGGGGATGGCTACACCTTC
few TRBJ1-4 - TRBV24-1 CATSDLRPRGGEKLFF TGTGCCACCAGTGATTTGAGGCCTCGGGGGGGGGAAAAACTGTTTTTT
once TRBJ1-5 - TRBV7-2 CASSLVQQGTSNQPQHF TGTGCCAGCAGCTTAGTTCAACAGGGAACAAGCAATCAGCCCCAGCATTTT
once TRBJ1-2 TRBD1 TRBV7-2 CASSGESGQGARRDYGYTF TGTGCCAGCAGCGGTGAGTCCGGACAGGGGGCTAGGAGAGACTATGGCTACACCTTC
- TRBJ2-1 TRBD1 TRBV9 CASSARTGGSYNEQFF TGTGCCAGCAGCGCCCGGACAGGAGGCTCCTACAATGAGCAGTTCTTC
- TRBJ2-3 TRBD1 TRBV10-3 CAIRGTGDTDTQYF TGTGCCATCAGGGGGACAGGGGACACAGATACGCAGTATTTT
many TRBJ1-3 - TRBV27 CASSLGLPASGNTIYF TGTGCCAGCAGTTTAGGGCTCCCGGCAAGTGGAAACACCATATATTTT
- TRBJ1-3 - TRBV2 CASSVQRNTIYF TGTGCCAGCAGTGTACAGCGAAACACCATATATTTT
- TRBJ2-5 TRBD1 TRBV5-1 CASSLQGLYQETQYF TGCGCCAGCAGCTTACAGGGGTTGTACCAAGAGACCCAGTACTTC
- TRBJ2-2 TRBD2 TRBV7-6 CASSLGTSANTGELFF TGTGCCAGCAGCCTAGGGACTAGCGCTAACACCGGGGAGCTGTTTTTT
- TRBJ1-3 - TRBV27 CASSFGGSGNTIYF TGTGCCAGCAGTTTCGGCGGCTCTGGAAACACCATATATTTT
- TRBJ2-3 - TRBV24-1 CATSQTDTQYF TGTGCCACCAGCCAGACAGATACGCAGTATTTT
- TRBJ1-5 - TRBV2 CASSVDINQPQHF TGTGCCAGCAGCGTGGACATCAATCAGCCCCAGCATTTT
- TRBJ2-7 - TRBV5-1 CASTGKGTYEQYF TGCGCCAGCACCGGGAAGGGAACCTACGAGCAGTACTTC
- TRBJ1-2 - TRBV18 CASSPPGDYGYTF TGTGCCAGCTCACCACCAGGAGACTATGGCTACACCTTC
- TRBJ1-2 - TRBV5-6 CASSLAGDAPPYGYTF TGTGCCAGCAGCTTGGCGGGGGACGCTCCCCCCTATGGCTACACCTTC
once TRBJ1-1 TRBD1 TRBV12-3/TRBV12-4 CASSQQGVTEAFF TGTGCCAGCAGCCAACAGGGGGTGACTGAAGCTTTCTTT
once TRBJ2-2 TRBD2 TRBV9 CASSVGLAVNTGELFF TGTGCCAGCAGCGTAGGACTAGCGGTGAACACCGGGGAGCTGTTTTTT
- TRBJ2-1 TRBD2 TRBV25-1 CASSDVAGAAYNEQFF TGTGCCAGCAGTGACGTAGCGGGAGCGGCCTACAATGAGCAGTTCTTC
- TRBJ1-6 TRBD1 TRBV3-1/TRBV3-2 CASSQGQGSPLHF TGTGCCAGCAGCCAAGGACAGGGTTCACCCCTCCACTTT
- TRBJ1-2 TRBD1 TRBV10-2 CASSEEGAYGYTF TGCGCCAGCAGTGAGGAGGGGGCCTATGGCTACACCTTC
few TRBJ1-3 - TRBV10-3 CAISAYRDSGNTIYF TGTGCCATCAGTGCCTACAGAGACTCTGGAAACACCATATATTTT
- TRBJ2-2 - TRBV7-2 CASSLGGGRNTGELFF TGTGCCAGCAGCTTAGGGGGAGGACGTAACACCGGGGAGCTGTTTTTT
- TRBJ2-5 TRBD1 TRBV7-2 CASSPGDRAAGETQYF TGTGCCAGCAGCCCCGGGGACAGGGCGGCGGGAGAGACCCAGTACTTC
- TRBJ1-3 - TRBV19 CASSMTVSGNTIYF TGTGCCAGTAGTATGACAGTCTCTGGAAACACCATATATTTT
- TRBJ1-4 - TRBV6-5 CASSYAGTPGEKLFF TGTGCCAGCAGTTACGCCGGGACACCTGGAGAAAAACTGTTTTTT
- TRBJ2-1 TRBD2 TRBV27 CASSATGLAGVNEQFF TGTGCCAGCAGTGCCACGGGACTAGCGGGAGTCAATGAGCAGTTCTTC
- TRBJ2-2 - TRBV30 CAWSTGNTGELFF TGTGCCTGGAGTACTGGGAACACCGGGGAGCTGTTTTTT
once TRBJ2-1 - TRBV18 CASSPSQALYNEQFF TGTGCCAGCTCACCAAGCCAGGCATTATACAATGAGCAGTTCTTC
- TRBJ1-1 TRBD1 TRBV19 CASSSTGVPNTEAFF TGTGCCAGTAGTTCGACAGGGGTCCCCAACACTGAAGCTTTCTTT
- TRBJ2-3 - TRBV4-3 CASSQELSLRQYF TGCGCCAGCAGCCAAGAGCTTTCCCTTAGGCAGTATTTT
- TRBJ2-1 TRBD1 TRBV15 CATSREGQGYNEQFF TGTGCCACCAGCAGAGAAGGACAGGGTTACAATGAGCAGTTCTTC
- TRBJ2-1 TRBD2 TRBV7-6 CASSLNMGTSGYNEQFF TGTGCCAGCAGCTTAAATATGGGGACTAGCGGCTACAATGAGCAGTTCTTC